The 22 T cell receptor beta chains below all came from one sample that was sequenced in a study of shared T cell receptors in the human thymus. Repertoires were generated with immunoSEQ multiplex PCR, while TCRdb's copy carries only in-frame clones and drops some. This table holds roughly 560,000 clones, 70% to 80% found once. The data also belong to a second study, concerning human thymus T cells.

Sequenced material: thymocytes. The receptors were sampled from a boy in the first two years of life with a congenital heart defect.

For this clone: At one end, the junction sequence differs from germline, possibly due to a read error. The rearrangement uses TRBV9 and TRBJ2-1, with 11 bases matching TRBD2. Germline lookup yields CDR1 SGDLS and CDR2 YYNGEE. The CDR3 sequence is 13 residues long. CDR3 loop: CASSAERRGLAVF. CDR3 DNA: TGTGCCAGCAGCGCGGAGCGGCGGGGACTAGCGGTCTTC.

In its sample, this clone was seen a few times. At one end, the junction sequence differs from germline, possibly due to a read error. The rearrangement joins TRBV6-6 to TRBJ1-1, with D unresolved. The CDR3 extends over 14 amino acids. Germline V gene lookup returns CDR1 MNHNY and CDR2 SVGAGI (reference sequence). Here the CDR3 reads CASTYRLPNTEAFF. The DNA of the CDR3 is TGTGCCAGCACTTACCGGTTACCGAACACTGAAGCTTTCTTT.

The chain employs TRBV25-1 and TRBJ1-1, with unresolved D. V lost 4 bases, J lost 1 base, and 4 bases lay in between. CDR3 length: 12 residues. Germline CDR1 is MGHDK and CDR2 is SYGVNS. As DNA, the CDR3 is TGTGCCAGCAGTGGCGAGAACACTGAAGCTTTCTTT. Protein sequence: CASSGENTEAFF.

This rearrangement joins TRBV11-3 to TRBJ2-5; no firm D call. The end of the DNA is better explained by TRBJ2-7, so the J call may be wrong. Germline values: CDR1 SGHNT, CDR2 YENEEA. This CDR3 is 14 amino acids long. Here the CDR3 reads CASSLSGPSYEQYF. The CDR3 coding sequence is TGTGCCAGCAGCTTATCAGGACCTAGCTACGAGCAGTACTTC.

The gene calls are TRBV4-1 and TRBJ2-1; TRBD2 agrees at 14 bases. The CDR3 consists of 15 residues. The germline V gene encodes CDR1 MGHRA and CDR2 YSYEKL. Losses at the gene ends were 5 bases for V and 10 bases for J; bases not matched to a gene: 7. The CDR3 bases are TGCGCCAGCAGCTTAGGGACTAGCGGGAGATCGGAGCAGTTCTTC. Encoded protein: CASSLGTSGRSEQFF.

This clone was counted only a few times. The CDR3 spells CSVVRREGYGYTF. The CDR3 nucleotides read TGCAGCGTTGTGCGAAGGGAGGGCTATGGCTACACCTTC. V is TRBV29-1 and J is TRBJ1-2, with unresolved D. Germline loops: CDR1 SQVTM, CDR2 ANQGSEA. CDR3 length equals 13 residues. With 4 bases removed from V and 4 bases from J, the gap between germline ends came to 13 bases.

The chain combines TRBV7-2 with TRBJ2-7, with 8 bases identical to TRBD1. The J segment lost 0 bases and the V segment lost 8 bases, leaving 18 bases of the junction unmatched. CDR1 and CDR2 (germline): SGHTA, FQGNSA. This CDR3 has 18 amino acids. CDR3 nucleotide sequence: TGTGCCAGCCACCCCCGGGGGCAGGGGGCCCCCTACTCCTACGAGCAGTACTTC. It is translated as CASHPRGQGAPYSYEQYF.

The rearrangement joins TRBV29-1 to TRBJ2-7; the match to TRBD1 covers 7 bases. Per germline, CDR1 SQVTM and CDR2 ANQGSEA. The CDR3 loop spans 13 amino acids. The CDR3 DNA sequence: TGCAGGACCCCGGGACAGTACGATTACGAGCAGTACTTC. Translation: CRTPGQYDYEQYF.

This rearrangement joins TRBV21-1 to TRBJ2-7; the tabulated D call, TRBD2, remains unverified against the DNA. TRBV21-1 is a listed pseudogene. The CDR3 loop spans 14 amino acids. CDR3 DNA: TGTGCCAGCAGCAAAGAGAGAAAAATCTACGAGCAGTACTTC. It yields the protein CASSKERKIYEQYF.

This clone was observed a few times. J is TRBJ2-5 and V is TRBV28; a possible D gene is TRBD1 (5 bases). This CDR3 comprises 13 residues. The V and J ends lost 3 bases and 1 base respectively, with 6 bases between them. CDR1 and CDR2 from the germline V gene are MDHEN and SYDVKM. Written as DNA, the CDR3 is TGTGCCAGCAGTTTCCAGGGCCAAGAGACCCAGTACTTC. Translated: CASSFQGQETQYF.

The CDR3 sequence: CASSLGPGLAGGPYGEQYF. The CDR3, as DNA: TGTGCCAGCAGTTTAGGCCCGGGGCTAGCGGGAGGGCCCTACGGCGAGCAGTACTTC. This chain connects TRBV27 to TRBJ2-7, with 12 bases fitting TRBD2. In germline, CDR1 is MNHEY, CDR2 SMNVEV (reference sequence). Trimming removed 2 bases from V and 6 bases from J; junction bases left unmatched: 17. The CDR3 is made up of 19 amino acids.

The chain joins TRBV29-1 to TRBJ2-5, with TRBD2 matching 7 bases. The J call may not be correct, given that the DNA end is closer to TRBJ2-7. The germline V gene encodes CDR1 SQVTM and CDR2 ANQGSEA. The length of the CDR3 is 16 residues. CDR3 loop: CSVSIGAGDLSYEQYF. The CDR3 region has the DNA TGCAGCGTGAGCATTGGCGCGGGAGACCTCTCCTACGAGCAGTACTTC.

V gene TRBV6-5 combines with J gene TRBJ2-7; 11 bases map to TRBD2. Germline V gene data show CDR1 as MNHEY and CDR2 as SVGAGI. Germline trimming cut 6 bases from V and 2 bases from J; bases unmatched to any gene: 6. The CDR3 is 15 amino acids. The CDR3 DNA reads TGTGCCAGCAGCCTCACTAGCGGGAGACCCTACGAGCAGTACTTC. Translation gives CASSLTSGRPYEQYF.

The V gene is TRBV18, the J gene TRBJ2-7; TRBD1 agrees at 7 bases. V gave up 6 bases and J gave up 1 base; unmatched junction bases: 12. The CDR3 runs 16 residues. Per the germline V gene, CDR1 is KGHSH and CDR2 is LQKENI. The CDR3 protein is CASSLTPGQTSYEQYF. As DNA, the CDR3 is TGTGCCAGCTCCCTCACCCCGGGACAGACTTCCTACGAGCAGTACTTC.

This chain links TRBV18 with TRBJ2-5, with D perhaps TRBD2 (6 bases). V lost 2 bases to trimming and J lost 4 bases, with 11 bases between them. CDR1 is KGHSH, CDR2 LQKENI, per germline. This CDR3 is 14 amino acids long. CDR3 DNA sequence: TGTGCCAGCTCACCAGGAGGGACCCTAGAGACCCAGTACTTC. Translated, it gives CASSPGGTLETQYF.

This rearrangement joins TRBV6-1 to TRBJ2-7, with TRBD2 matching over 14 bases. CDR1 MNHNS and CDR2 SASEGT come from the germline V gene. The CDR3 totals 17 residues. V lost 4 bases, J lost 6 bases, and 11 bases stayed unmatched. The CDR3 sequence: CASSVYSGGTSGSEQYF. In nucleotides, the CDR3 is TGTGCCAGCAGTGTTTATTCAGGGGGGACTAGCGGGAGCGAGCAGTACTTC.

CDR3 protein: CASTSSATPNEQFF. CDR3 in DNA: TGTGCCAGCACCTCTAGCGCCACACCAAATGAGCAGTTCTTC. V gene TRBV6-5 combines with J gene TRBJ2-1, with a tentative D call TRBD2 (6 bases). The V gene lost 7 bases and the J gene lost 7 bases, with 17 bases spanning the gap. Germline CDR1 is MNHEY and CDR2 is SVGAGI. This CDR3 region has 14 residues.

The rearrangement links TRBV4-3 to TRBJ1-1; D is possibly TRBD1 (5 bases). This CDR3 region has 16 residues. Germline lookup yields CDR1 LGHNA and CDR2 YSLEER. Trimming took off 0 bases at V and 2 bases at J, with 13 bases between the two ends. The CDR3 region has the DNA TGCGCCAGCAGCCAAGACGGGGAGGGACGTAACACTGAAGCTTTCTTT. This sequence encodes CASSQDGEGRNTEAFF.

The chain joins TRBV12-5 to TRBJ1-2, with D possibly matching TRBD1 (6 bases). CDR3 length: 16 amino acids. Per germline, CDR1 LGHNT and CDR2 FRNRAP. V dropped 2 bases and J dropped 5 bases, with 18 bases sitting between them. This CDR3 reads CASGLTGTSSGYGYTF. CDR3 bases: TGTGCTAGTGGTTTGACAGGGACCTCATCGGGGTATGGCTACACCTTC.

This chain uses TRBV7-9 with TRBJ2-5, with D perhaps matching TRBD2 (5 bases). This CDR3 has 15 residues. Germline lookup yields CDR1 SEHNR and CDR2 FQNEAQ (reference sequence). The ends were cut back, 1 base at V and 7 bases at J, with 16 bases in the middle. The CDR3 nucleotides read TGTGCCAGCAGCTTAGATGCAGGCCCTCGGGGGACCCAGTACTTC. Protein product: CASSLDAGPRGTQYF.

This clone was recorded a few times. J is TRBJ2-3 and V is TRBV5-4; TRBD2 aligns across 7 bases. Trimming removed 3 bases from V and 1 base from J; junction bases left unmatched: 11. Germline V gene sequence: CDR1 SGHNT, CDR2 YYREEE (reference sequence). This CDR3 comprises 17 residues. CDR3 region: CASSCAGRTSCTDTQYF. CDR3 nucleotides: TGTGCCAGCAGCTGTGCGGGGCGGACTAGTTGCACAGATACGCAGTATTTT.

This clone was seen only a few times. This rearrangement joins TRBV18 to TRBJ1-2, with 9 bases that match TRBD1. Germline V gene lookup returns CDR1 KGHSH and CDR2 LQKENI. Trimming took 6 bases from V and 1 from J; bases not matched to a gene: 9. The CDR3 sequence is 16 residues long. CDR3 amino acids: CASSLQPGQGNYGYTF. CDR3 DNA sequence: TGTGCCAGCTCGCTCCAGCCGGGACAGGGTAACTATGGCTACACCTTC.